Listed below are T cell receptor beta chains from one sample, sequenced in a study of blood T cell repertoires in COVID-19. Method: immunoSEQ multiplex PCR; TCRdb's copy keeps in-frame clones and lacks some. Here the sample spans roughly 200,000 clones, 89% being singletons. The material sequenced was PBMCs or T cells enriched from blood (not recorded which). All receptors come from a woman aged 40 to 50 with acute COVID-19. CDR3s include the opening cysteine and the closing phenylalanine or tryptophan. D genes are given only for firm matches. The listing skips clone size in some rows; elsewhere it reads once, few, many or a size class.

D gene: NA; J gene: TRBJ1-2; V gene: TRBV13; clone size: NA; CDR3 protein: CASLRRDEHGYTF; CDR3 DNA: TGTGCCAGCCTCCGCCGGGATGAACATGGCTACACCTTC
D gene: TRBD1; J gene: TRBJ1-6; V gene: TRBV7-8; clone size: few; CDR3 protein: CASSLDRGSNSPLHF; CDR3 DNA: TGTGCCAGCAGCTTGGACAGGGGATCTAATTCACCCCTCCACTTT
D gene: NA; J gene: TRBJ1-1; V gene: TRBV25-1; clone size: NA; CDR3 protein: CASSTPTGMNTEAFF; CDR3 DNA: TGTGCCAGCAGTACCCCTACAGGGATGAACACTGAAGCTTTCTTT
D gene: TRBD1; J gene: TRBJ1-3; V gene: TRBV9; clone size: once; CDR3 protein: CASSSTGEAGNTIYF; CDR3 DNA: TGTGCCAGCAGCTCAACAGGGGAAGCTGGAAACACCATATATTTT
D gene: NA; J gene: TRBJ2-7; V gene: TRBV3-1/TRBV3-2; clone size: NA; CDR3 protein: CASSQGVGYEQYF; CDR3 DNA: TGTGCCAGCAGCCAAGGCGTCGGCTACGAGCAGTACTTC
D gene: TRBD1; J gene: TRBJ1-1; V gene: TRBV4-1; clone size: NA; CDR3 protein: CASSHTGTGGTEAFF; CDR3 DNA: TGCGCCAGCAGCCACACCGGGACAGGTGGCACTGAAGCTTTCTTT
D gene: TRBD1; J gene: TRBJ1-2; V gene: TRBV11-2; clone size: NA; CDR3 protein: CASSLTDRAGGYTF; CDR3 DNA: TGTGCCAGCAGCTTAACAGACAGGGCCGGTGGCTACACCTTC
D gene: TRBD1; J gene: TRBJ2-7; V gene: TRBV19; clone size: NA; CDR3 protein: CASSTGQGGYEQYF; CDR3 DNA: TGTGCCAGTAGTACGGGACAGGGAGGATACGAGCAGTACTTC
D gene: TRBD1; J gene: TRBJ1-5; V gene: TRBV9; clone size: NA; CDR3 protein: CAGDFFVGQAYSNQPQHF; CDR3 DNA: TGTGCAGGAGACTTTTTTGTGGGACAGGCTTATAGCAATCAGCCCCAGCATTTT
D gene: TRBD1; J gene: TRBJ1-4; V gene: TRBV5-1; clone size: NA; CDR3 protein: CASSLDAWDRRDEKLFF; CDR3 DNA: TGCGCCAGCAGCTTGGACGCCTGGGACAGAAGGGATGAAAAACTGTTTTTT
D gene: TRBD1; J gene: TRBJ1-6; V gene: TRBV12-3/TRBV12-4; clone size: NA; CDR3 protein: CASSLQGASTLHF; CDR3 DNA: TGTGCCAGCAGTTTACAGGGGGCGTCGACCCTCCACTTT
D gene: NA; J gene: TRBJ2-7; V gene: TRBV27; clone size: NA; CDR3 protein: CASSLGGAAYEQYF; CDR3 DNA: TGTGCCAGCAGTTTAGGAGGGGCCGCCTACGAGCAGTACTTC
D gene: TRBD1; J gene: TRBJ2-7; V gene: TRBV6-5; clone size: NA; CDR3 protein: CASSYSTGGSDEQYF; CDR3 DNA: TGTGCCAGCAGTTACTCGACAGGGGGCTCGGACGAGCAGTACTTC
D gene: NA; J gene: TRBJ2-3; V gene: TRBV19; clone size: NA; CDR3 protein: CASSPPTDTQYF; CDR3 DNA: TGTGCCAGTAGTCCCCCGACAGATACGCAGTATTTT
D gene: TRBD2; J gene: TRBJ2-4; V gene: TRBV10-1; clone size: NA; CDR3 protein: CASSSTSGKNIQYF; CDR3 DNA: TGCGCCAGCAGTTCCACTAGCGGGAAAAACATTCAGTACTTC
D gene: NA; J gene: TRBJ1-4; V gene: TRBV12-5; clone size: NA; CDR3 protein: CASGLGRGTFGELFF; CDR3 DNA: TGTGCTAGTGGTTTGGGTCGGGGGACCTTCGGGGAACTGTTTTTT
D gene: TRBD1; J gene: TRBJ2-2; V gene: TRBV6-5; clone size: NA; CDR3 protein: CASSFTGVTGELFF; CDR3 DNA: TGTGCCAGCAGTTTTACAGGGGTCACCGGGGAGCTGTTTTTT
D gene: TRBD2; J gene: TRBJ2-2; V gene: TRBV19; clone size: NA; CDR3 protein: CASSRFIAGGPFTGELFF; CDR3 DNA: TGTGCCAGTAGCAGATTCATAGCGGGGGGGCCATTTACCGGGGAGCTGTTTTTT
D gene: TRBD1; J gene: TRBJ1-2; V gene: TRBV18; clone size: once; CDR3 protein: CASSPPGGEFANYGYTF; CDR3 DNA: TGTGCCAGCTCACCACCAGGGGGCGAGTTTGCAAACTATGGCTACACCTTC
D gene: NA; J gene: TRBJ2-7; V gene: TRBV5-1; clone size: once; CDR3 protein: CASSGDNSYEQYF; CDR3 DNA: TGCGCCAGCAGCGGTGACAATTCCTACGAGCAGTACTTC
D gene: TRBD2; J gene: TRBJ2-1; V gene: TRBV29-1; clone size: NA; CDR3 protein: CSVHGTRTVDEQFF; CDR3 DNA: TGCAGCGTTCACGGGACTAGGACGGTAGATGAGCAGTTCTTC
D gene: TRBD1; J gene: TRBJ1-3; V gene: TRBV19; clone size: few; CDR3 protein: CASSKGQGRLSGNTIYF; CDR3 DNA: TGTGCCAGTAGTAAGGGACAGGGGCGCCTCTCTGGAAACACCATATATTTT
D gene: NA; J gene: TRBJ2-7; V gene: TRBV4-2; clone size: NA; CDR3 protein: CASSQSRGSAYEQYF; CDR3 DNA: TGTGCCAGCAGCCAGAGCAGGGGCTCAGCCTACGAGCAGTACTTC
D gene: NA; J gene: TRBJ1-2; V gene: TRBV6-6; clone size: NA; CDR3 protein: CASSYDDTGIGGYTF; CDR3 DNA: TGTGCCAGCAGTTACGACGACACAGGGATCGGCGGCTACACCTTC
D gene: NA; J gene: TRBJ1-3; V gene: TRBV9; clone size: NA; CDR3 protein: CASSVSGQSGNTIYF; CDR3 DNA: TGTGCCAGCAGCGTATCAGGACAGTCTGGAAACACCATATATTTT
D gene: NA; J gene: TRBJ2-7; V gene: TRBV11-2; clone size: NA; CDR3 protein: CASSLGQGIVEQYF; CDR3 DNA: TGTGCCAGCAGCTTAGGTCAGGGAATTGTAGAGCAGTACTTC
D gene: TRBD1; J gene: TRBJ2-7; V gene: TRBV4-2; clone size: NA; CDR3 protein: CASSQDTDSAGGYEQYF; CDR3 DNA: TGTGCCAGCAGCCAAGATACCGATTCAGCAGGGGGCTACGAGCAGTACTTC
D gene: NA; J gene: TRBJ2-7; V gene: TRBV4-2; clone size: NA; CDR3 protein: CASSQEASSYEQYF; CDR3 DNA: TGTGCCAGCAGCCAAGAGGCTAGCTCCTACGAGCAGTACTTC
D gene: TRBD1; J gene: TRBJ2-3; V gene: TRBV19; clone size: NA; CDR3 protein: CASSIRTGNADTQYF; CDR3 DNA: TGTGCCAGTAGTATCCGGACAGGGAACGCAGATACGCAGTATTTT
D gene: TRBD1; J gene: TRBJ1-4; V gene: TRBV27; clone size: NA; CDR3 protein: CASRTQGAINEKLFF; CDR3 DNA: TGTGCCAGCAGGACACAGGGGGCGATTAATGAAAAACTGTTTTTT
D gene: NA; J gene: TRBJ2-2; V gene: TRBV19; clone size: NA; CDR3 protein: CAYQTGGELFF; CDR3 DNA: TGTGCATATCAAACCGGCGGGGAGCTGTTTTTT
D gene: NA; J gene: TRBJ2-1; V gene: TRBV29-1; clone size: NA; CDR3 protein: CSVVTGTIYNEQFF; CDR3 DNA: TGCAGCGTGGTTACCGGGACAATCTACAATGAGCAGTTCTTC
D gene: TRBD1; J gene: TRBJ1-2; V gene: TRBV19; clone size: NA; CDR3 protein: CASSTAGQAIYGYTF; CDR3 DNA: TGTGCCAGTAGTACCGCGGGACAGGCAATCTATGGCTACACCTTC
D gene: NA; J gene: TRBJ1-5; V gene: TRBV24-1; clone size: NA; CDR3 protein: CATSDLCEESTDQPQHF; CDR3 DNA: TGTGCCACCAGTGATTTGTGTGAGGAATCGACGGATCAGCCCCAGCATTTT
D gene: TRBD1; J gene: TRBJ2-1; V gene: TRBV24-1; clone size: few; CDR3 protein: CATSGVKGQGADEQFF; CDR3 DNA: TGTGCCACCAGTGGGGTAAAGGGACAGGGGGCCGATGAGCAGTTCTTC
D gene: NA; J gene: TRBJ1-2; V gene: TRBV6-5; clone size: NA; CDR3 protein: CASSYSRGHGYTF; CDR3 DNA: TGTGCCAGCAGTTACTCCAGGGGCCATGGCTACACCTTC
D gene: NA; J gene: TRBJ2-2; V gene: TRBV7-6; clone size: few; CDR3 protein: CASSLAGNTGELFF; CDR3 DNA: TGTGCCAGCAGCTTAGCCGGGAACACCGGGGAGCTGTTTTTT
D gene: TRBD1; J gene: TRBJ2-6; V gene: TRBV18; clone size: NA; CDR3 protein: CACHPGQGSSGANVLTF; CDR3 DNA: TGTGCCTGCCATCCGGGACAGGGTTCGTCTGGGGCCAACGTCCTGACTTTC
D gene: NA; J gene: TRBJ1-2; V gene: TRBV5-1; clone size: once; CDR3 protein: CASSLGRETAGYTF; CDR3 DNA: TGCGCCAGCAGCTTGGGACGGGAAACTGCTGGCTACACCTTC
D gene: TRBD2; J gene: TRBJ2-1; V gene: TRBV9; clone size: NA; CDR3 protein: CASSVAPGLAGVDEQFF; CDR3 DNA: TGTGCCAGCAGCGTAGCTCCCGGACTAGCGGGAGTGGATGAGCAGTTCTTC
D gene: TRBD2; J gene: TRBJ2-4; V gene: TRBV5-6; clone size: NA; CDR3 protein: CASSRTSQNIQYF; CDR3 DNA: TGTGCCAGCAGCCGGACTAGTCAAAACATTCAGTACTTC
D gene: TRBD2; J gene: TRBJ2-4; V gene: TRBV3-1/TRBV3-2; clone size: NA; CDR3 protein: CASSQTGGPGDIQYF; CDR3 DNA: TGTGCCAGCAGTCAAACGGGGGGGCCGGGGGACATTCAGTACTTC
D gene: NA; J gene: TRBJ2-7; V gene: TRBV5-5; clone size: NA; CDR3 protein: CASSFQRPSYEQYF; CDR3 DNA: TGTGCCAGCAGCTTCCAGCGGCCCTCCTACGAGCAGTACTTC
D gene: NA; J gene: TRBJ1-2; V gene: TRBV19; clone size: NA; CDR3 protein: CASSILAGAANVYGYTF; CDR3 DNA: TGTGCCAGTAGTATTTTGGCAGGGGCCGCAAACGTCTATGGCTACACCTTC
D gene: NA; J gene: TRBJ2-7; V gene: TRBV5-1; clone size: NA; CDR3 protein: CASSSQLENHEQYF; CDR3 DNA: TGCGCCAGCAGCTCACAACTGGAGAACCACGAGCAGTACTTC
D gene: TRBD1; J gene: TRBJ2-5; V gene: TRBV2; clone size: NA; CDR3 protein: CASSAWTGTTGETQYF; CDR3 DNA: TGTGCCAGCAGTGCCTGGACAGGGACGACAGGAGAGACCCAGTACTTC
D gene: TRBD1; J gene: TRBJ1-1; V gene: TRBV5-1; clone size: NA; CDR3 protein: CATGDSLNTEAFF; CDR3 DNA: TGCGCCACCGGGGACAGTTTGAACACTGAAGCTTTCTTT
D gene: NA; J gene: TRBJ2-1; V gene: TRBV9; clone size: NA; CDR3 protein: CASSVGSAEQFF; CDR3 DNA: TGTGCCAGCAGCGTAGGCAGTGCTGAGCAGTTCTTC
D gene: NA; J gene: TRBJ2-7; V gene: TRBV6-5; clone size: NA; CDR3 protein: CASTGGRYEQYF; CDR3 DNA: TGTGCCAGTACGGGGGGCAGGTACGAGCAGTACTTC
D gene: TRBD1; J gene: TRBJ1-1; V gene: TRBV5-4; clone size: NA; CDR3 protein: CASSFGQGNTEAFF; CDR3 DNA: TGTGCCAGCAGCTTCGGACAGGGGAACACTGAAGCTTTCTTT
D gene: NA; J gene: TRBJ1-5; V gene: TRBV28; clone size: NA; CDR3 protein: CASSEPDRFDQPQHF; CDR3 DNA: TGTGCCAGCAGCGAACCCGACAGATTTGATCAGCCCCAGCATTTT
D gene: TRBD1; J gene: TRBJ1-2; V gene: TRBV4-1; clone size: NA; CDR3 protein: CASSPTGTGLYGYTF; CDR3 DNA: TGCGCCAGCAGCCCCACCGGGACAGGGCTTTACGGCTACACCTTC
D gene: NA; J gene: TRBJ1-2; V gene: TRBV2; clone size: NA; CDR3 protein: CASSDTARSYTF; CDR3 DNA: TGTGCCAGCAGTGATACGGCGCGGAGCTACACCTTC